The clone carrying this TCR beta chain was found once. The antigen is not known. Profiled with immunoSEQ multiplex PCR; TCRdb holds only in-frame clones, not every one. The sample has approximately 96,000 clones; just over 85% are singletons. This sample is drawn from a study of T cell responses to AZD1222 COVID-19 vaccine. Findings and caveats of the study: Clonal diversity was possibly underestimated, and the donors were mostly white British, with more females. Spike-specific TCR breadth and depth were elevated following two AZD1222 doses. Repertoires were obtained solely post-peak T cell response. Regions left unmutated in variants are reportedly the target of nearly half of spike-specific TCRs.

The CDR3 is made up of 14 amino acids. CDR1 is SGDLS and CDR2 is YYNGEE in the germline V gene. The V segment lost 1 base and the J segment 7 bases; nucleotides outside the gene matches: 5. The chain combines TRBV9 with TRBJ2-7, with 10 nucleotides matching TRBD1. Sample: peripheral blood, taken 28 days after the second AZD1222 dose. This TCR came from an adult who received the AZD1222 COVID-19 vaccine. The CDR3: CASSVRDRGREQYF. Here the CDR3 DNA reads TGTGCCAGCAGCGTAAGGGACAGGGGTAGGGAGCAGTACTTC. Variable domain in full (rest from reference TRBV9 and TRBJ2-7): DSGVTQTPKHLITATGQRVTLRCSPRSGDLSVYWYQQSLDQGLQFLIQYYNGEERAKGNILERFSAQQFPDLHSELNLSSLELGDSALYFCASSVRDRGREQYFGPGTRLTVT.